Listed below are T cell receptor beta chains from one sample, sequenced in a study of radiation and T cells in renal cell carcinoma. The table came from immunoSEQ multiplex PCR; TCRdb's copy has only in-frame clones and leaves some out. The sample has over 30,000 clones, 81% seen once; the top ten hold around a third. The sequenced sample was blood, obtained from a patient whose treatment included radiotherapy and nephrectomy. The origin of the receptors is a man aged 55 to 70 with renal cell carcinoma. CDR3s include the opening cysteine and the closing phenylalanine or tryptophan. Each record gives: CDR3 length, V gene, D gene, clone size, J gene, CDR3 DNA, CDR3 protein. A D gene is named only where the DNA matches it firmly. Not all rows give a size; the values are once, few, many and, for expanded clones, a class.

CDR3 length: 15
V gene: TRBV5-1
D gene: NA
clone size: NA
J gene: TRBJ1-3
CDR3 DNA: TGCGCCAGCAGCCCCACAGGGTCCTCTGGAAACACCATATATTTT
CDR3 protein: CASSPTGSSGNTIYF

CDR3 length: 15
V gene: TRBV6-5
D gene: NA
clone size: NA
J gene: TRBJ2-7
CDR3 DNA: TGTGCCAGCAGTTACCAGGGCCGCAGCTCCTACGAGCAGTACTTC
CDR3 protein: CASSYQGRSSYEQYF

CDR3 length: 14
V gene: TRBV27
D gene: NA
clone size: NA
J gene: TRBJ1-2
CDR3 DNA: TGTGCCAGCAGTCTACGGACGGGGCTCTATGGCTACACCTTC
CDR3 protein: CASSLRTGLYGYTF

CDR3 length: 15
V gene: TRBV9
D gene: NA
clone size: NA
J gene: TRBJ1-2
CDR3 DNA: TGTGCCAGCAGCCCGGGTCCCAGCAAGAACTATGGCTACACCTTC
CDR3 protein: CASSPGPSKNYGYTF

CDR3 length: 18
V gene: TRBV7-2
D gene: NA
clone size: NA
J gene: TRBJ2-2
CDR3 DNA: TGTGCCAGCAGGGCCGTTTTGTCTGGGGTAGGAAGGGCCGGGGAGCTGTTTTTT
CDR3 protein: CASRAVLSGVGRAGELFF

CDR3 length: 14
V gene: TRBV6-6
D gene: NA
clone size: once
J gene: TRBJ2-1
CDR3 DNA: TGTGCCAGCAGTTACTCGAAAACTAGCCATGAGCAGTTCTTC
CDR3 protein: CASSYSKTSHEQFF

CDR3 length: 13
V gene: TRBV19
D gene: NA
clone size: few
J gene: TRBJ2-3
CDR3 DNA: TGTGCCAGTACAGACAGAAGCACAGATACGCAGTATTTT
CDR3 protein: CASTDRSTDTQYF

CDR3 length: 14
V gene: TRBV9
D gene: NA
clone size: NA
J gene: TRBJ2-7
CDR3 DNA: TGTGCCAGCAGCTCCATAAGCAGCTCCTACGAGCAGTACTTC
CDR3 protein: CASSSISSSYEQYF

CDR3 length: 10
V gene: TRBV30
D gene: NA
clone size: NA
J gene: TRBJ2-5
CDR3 DNA: TGTGCCGAAGGAGGAGAGACCCAGTACTTC
CDR3 protein: CAEGGETQYF

CDR3 length: 13
V gene: TRBV7-2
D gene: TRBD1
clone size: NA
J gene: TRBJ1-2
CDR3 DNA: TGTGCCAGCAGCTACAGGGGGCCATATGGCTACACCTTC
CDR3 protein: CASSYRGPYGYTF

CDR3 length: 14
V gene: TRBV5-1
D gene: NA
clone size: few
J gene: TRBJ2-7
CDR3 DNA: TGCGCCAGCAGCTCACTCCCAGGGAAATACGAGCAGTACTTC
CDR3 protein: CASSSLPGKYEQYF

CDR3 length: 16
V gene: TRBV15
D gene: TRBD2
clone size: NA
J gene: TRBJ2-7
CDR3 DNA: TGTGCCACCAGCAGAGATTTCACTAGCGGGAGCCACGAGCAGTACTTC
CDR3 protein: CATSRDFTSGSHEQYF

CDR3 length: 13
V gene: TRBV7-2
D gene: NA
clone size: NA
J gene: TRBJ1-1
CDR3 DNA: TGTGCCAGCAGCCGGGGGATAAACACTGAAGCTTTCTTT
CDR3 protein: CASSRGINTEAFF

CDR3 length: 13
V gene: TRBV5-1
D gene: NA
clone size: once
J gene: TRBJ1-1
CDR3 DNA: TGCGCCAGCAGCTTAGTTGGAGAAACTGAAGCTTTCTTT
CDR3 protein: CASSLVGETEAFF

CDR3 length: 15
V gene: TRBV28
D gene: NA
clone size: few
J gene: TRBJ1-6
CDR3 DNA: TGTGCCAGCAGTAAAGGGACGGTCTATAATTCACCCCTCCACTTT
CDR3 protein: CASSKGTVYNSPLHF

CDR3 length: 15
V gene: TRBV7-3
D gene: TRBD1
clone size: NA
J gene: TRBJ2-1
CDR3 DNA: TGTGCCAGCAGTCCATCCCTGGACAGGGTCAATGAGCAGTTCTTC
CDR3 protein: CASSPSLDRVNEQFF

CDR3 length: 12
V gene: TRBV27
D gene: TRBD2
clone size: NA
J gene: TRBJ2-7
CDR3 DNA: TGTGCCAGCAGTACTAGCGGCTACGAGCAGTACTTC
CDR3 protein: CASSTSGYEQYF

CDR3 length: 18
V gene: TRBV27
D gene: TRBD1
clone size: NA
J gene: TRBJ2-1
CDR3 DNA: TGTGCCAGCAGTTTAGGGACCGGACAGGGGGTTATAGACAATGAGCAGTTCTTC
CDR3 protein: CASSLGTGQGVIDNEQFF

CDR3 length: 14
V gene: TRBV7-9
D gene: NA
clone size: NA
J gene: TRBJ2-2
CDR3 DNA: TGTGCCAGCAGCTATGCCCTTGACACCGGGGAGCTGTTTTTT
CDR3 protein: CASSYALDTGELFF

CDR3 length: 15
V gene: TRBV9
D gene: TRBD2
clone size: NA
J gene: TRBJ2-7
CDR3 DNA: TGTGCCAGCAGCTTAAGGGGGACTAGCGGCTACGAGCAGTACTTC
CDR3 protein: CASSLRGTSGYEQYF

CDR3 length: 12
V gene: TRBV9
D gene: NA
clone size: once
J gene: TRBJ2-3
CDR3 DNA: TGTGCCAGCAGCGTAGACGAATATACGCAGTATTTT
CDR3 protein: CASSVDEYTQYF

CDR3 length: 15
V gene: TRBV5-1
D gene: TRBD1
clone size: NA
J gene: TRBJ1-2
CDR3 DNA: TGCGCCAGCAGCATCTCCGGGACAGGGGGCAATGGCTACACCTTC
CDR3 protein: CASSISGTGGNGYTF

CDR3 length: 17
V gene: TRBV19
D gene: TRBD1
clone size: NA
J gene: TRBJ2-3
CDR3 DNA: TGTGCCAGTAGTACCCAAGGCTTCGGGACAGGGACAGATACGCAGTATTTT
CDR3 protein: CASSTQGFGTGTDTQYF

CDR3 length: 14
V gene: TRBV28
D gene: TRBD1
clone size: NA
J gene: TRBJ1-5
CDR3 DNA: TGTGCCAGCAGTTTATGGCTGGGACAGGTTGCCCAGCATTTT
CDR3 protein: CASSLWLGQVAQHF

CDR3 length: 16
V gene: TRBV9
D gene: NA
clone size: NA
J gene: TRBJ1-5
CDR3 DNA: TGTGCCAGCAGCGCCGGCGGGGACACAAGAAATCAGCCCCAGCATTTT
CDR3 protein: CASSAGGDTRNQPQHF

CDR3 length: 13
V gene: TRBV5-1
D gene: NA
clone size: NA
J gene: TRBJ2-2
CDR3 DNA: TGCGCCAGCAGCGAACAGTACACCGGGGAGCTGTTTTTT
CDR3 protein: CASSEQYTGELFF

CDR3 length: 15
V gene: TRBV21-1
D gene: NA
clone size: NA
J gene: TRBJ1-2
CDR3 DNA: TGTGCCAGTCCGTTTAGATACGACTTCATCTATGGCTACACCTTC
CDR3 protein: CASPFRYDFIYGYTF

CDR3 length: 15
V gene: TRBV7-2
D gene: NA
clone size: few
J gene: TRBJ2-3
CDR3 DNA: TGTGCCAGCAGCTTATACGCAGGGGCGGCAGATACGCAGTATTTT
CDR3 protein: CASSLYAGAADTQYF

CDR3 length: 14
V gene: TRBV5-4
D gene: NA
clone size: once
J gene: TRBJ1-1
CDR3 DNA: TGTGCCAGCAGCCAGATGGAGCGGGGCACTGAAGCTTTCTTT
CDR3 protein: CASSQMERGTEAFF

CDR3 length: 15
V gene: TRBV5-1
D gene: NA
clone size: NA
J gene: TRBJ2-5
CDR3 DNA: TGCGCCAGCAGCTTGGCGCAGGGGTGGGAAGAGACCCAGTACTTC
CDR3 protein: CASSLAQGWEETQYF

CDR3 length: 16
V gene: TRBV15
D gene: NA
clone size: NA
J gene: TRBJ2-3
CDR3 DNA: TGTGCCACCAGCAAAGGGGTGGAGTGGGGCACAGATACGCAGTATTTT
CDR3 protein: CATSKGVEWGTDTQYF

CDR3 length: 16
V gene: TRBV5-5
D gene: NA
clone size: NA
J gene: TRBJ2-2
CDR3 DNA: TGTGCCAGCAGCCCCTGGGACCAGGCGAACACCGGGGAGCTGTTTTTT
CDR3 protein: CASSPWDQANTGELFF

CDR3 length: 17
V gene: TRBV7-2
D gene: NA
clone size: NA
J gene: TRBJ1-5
CDR3 DNA: TGTGCCAGCACCTACGAGGGAAGGGGGTTTAGCAATCAGCCCCAGCATTTT
CDR3 protein: CASTYEGRGFSNQPQHF

CDR3 length: 14
V gene: TRBV5-5
D gene: NA
clone size: NA
J gene: TRBJ2-7
CDR3 DNA: TGTGCCAGCAGCCCACAAGTCCCACCCTACGAGCAGTACTTC
CDR3 protein: CASSPQVPPYEQYF

CDR3 length: 14
V gene: TRBV6-5
D gene: TRBD1
clone size: NA
J gene: TRBJ2-7
CDR3 DNA: TGTGCCAGCGGGGGCAGGGGGTTCTCCTACGAGCAGTACTTC
CDR3 protein: CASGGRGFSYEQYF

CDR3 length: 13
V gene: TRBV2
D gene: NA
clone size: NA
J gene: TRBJ1-5
CDR3 DNA: TGTGCCAGCAGGGAGACAAGCTCGTCCCCCCAGCATTTT
CDR3 protein: CASRETSSSPQHF

CDR3 length: 16
V gene: TRBV7-2
D gene: TRBD2
clone size: NA
J gene: TRBJ2-3
CDR3 DNA: TGTGCCAGCAGCTTAGCAGCGGGACTGGGCACAGATACGCAGTATTTT
CDR3 protein: CASSLAAGLGTDTQYF

CDR3 length: 17
V gene: TRBV7-8
D gene: TRBD2
clone size: NA
J gene: TRBJ2-1
CDR3 DNA: TGTGCCAGCAGCCCTACGGGTGCGGGAGGAGGGTACAATGAGCAGTTCTTC
CDR3 protein: CASSPTGAGGGYNEQFF

CDR3 length: 14
V gene: TRBV7-2
D gene: TRBD1
clone size: NA
J gene: TRBJ1-5
CDR3 DNA: TGTGCCAGCAGCGGGACAGGTAGCAATCAGCCCCAGCATTTT
CDR3 protein: CASSGTGSNQPQHF

CDR3 length: 13
V gene: TRBV7-6
D gene: NA
clone size: few
J gene: TRBJ2-7
CDR3 DNA: TGTGCCAGCAGCTTTCGACGGGACTACGAGCAGTACTTC
CDR3 protein: CASSFRRDYEQYF

CDR3 length: 14
V gene: TRBV6-6
D gene: NA
clone size: NA
J gene: TRBJ2-3
CDR3 DNA: TGTGCCAGCAAAGCAGGGAAGGAATTAGATACGCAGTATTTT
CDR3 protein: CASKAGKELDTQYF

CDR3 length: 17
V gene: TRBV5-1
D gene: NA
clone size: NA
J gene: TRBJ1-6
CDR3 DNA: TGCGCCAGCAGCTCGGCGGTAGGACAGCGGGGTAATTCACCCCTCCACTTT
CDR3 protein: CASSSAVGQRGNSPLHF

CDR3 length: 14
V gene: TRBV7-9
D gene: NA
clone size: NA
J gene: TRBJ1-2
CDR3 DNA: TGTGCCAGCAGCTTAGCAAACAGGAACTATGGCTACACCTTC
CDR3 protein: CASSLANRNYGYTF

CDR3 length: 14
V gene: TRBV7-8
D gene: NA
clone size: NA
J gene: TRBJ2-7
CDR3 DNA: TGTGCCAGCAGCCACTCAGGTGGCTCCTACGAGCAGTACTTC
CDR3 protein: CASSHSGGSYEQYF

CDR3 length: 13
V gene: TRBV27
D gene: NA
clone size: NA
J gene: TRBJ2-1
CDR3 DNA: TGTGCCAGCAGTTTAAACCATTACAATGAGCAGTTCTTC
CDR3 protein: CASSLNHYNEQFF

CDR3 length: 17
V gene: TRBV19
D gene: NA
clone size: NA
J gene: TRBJ2-5
CDR3 DNA: TGTGCCAGTAGTATATACGGGCTGGGGGCAGCTCAAGAGACCCAGTACTTC
CDR3 protein: CASSIYGLGAAQETQYF

CDR3 length: 14
V gene: TRBV30
D gene: TRBD1
clone size: NA
J gene: TRBJ2-3
CDR3 DNA: TGTGCCTGGAGTGTACAGCGGGACAGGGGTGCGCAGTATTTT
CDR3 protein: CAWSVQRDRGAQYF

CDR3 length: 15
V gene: TRBV5-1
D gene: NA
clone size: NA
J gene: TRBJ2-1
CDR3 DNA: TGCGCCAGCAGCTTTTTCGGAGGTTCCTACAATGAGCAGTTCTTC
CDR3 protein: CASSFFGGSYNEQFF

CDR3 length: 14
V gene: TRBV10-3
D gene: NA
clone size: few
J gene: TRBJ1-1
CDR3 DNA: TGTGCCATCGAGTCCGGGACTTTGGGCACTGAAGCTTTCTTT
CDR3 protein: CAIESGTLGTEAFF

CDR3 length: 16
V gene: TRBV9
D gene: NA
clone size: once
J gene: TRBJ2-2
CDR3 DNA: TGTGCCAGCAGCGTAGGAACTAGACGGAACACCGGGGAGCTGTTTTTT
CDR3 protein: CASSVGTRRNTGELFF

CDR3 length: 13
V gene: TRBV7-8
D gene: NA
clone size: NA
J gene: TRBJ1-2
CDR3 DNA: TGTGCCAGCAGCTTAGATTCTTTGTATGGCTACACCTTC
CDR3 protein: CASSLDSLYGYTF

CDR3 length: 17
V gene: TRBV5-6
D gene: NA
clone size: once
J gene: TRBJ2-1
CDR3 DNA: TGTGCCAGCAGCTCTACCGGGACGTTTCTTCCTTACAATGAGCAGTTCTTC
CDR3 protein: CASSSTGTFLPYNEQFF

CDR3 length: 14
V gene: TRBV6-5
D gene: NA
clone size: NA
J gene: TRBJ2-7
CDR3 DNA: TGTGCCAGCAGCTCCGGGACAAGGGTCCACGAGCAGTACTTC
CDR3 protein: CASSSGTRVHEQYF

CDR3 length: 16
V gene: TRBV5-1
D gene: TRBD2
clone size: NA
J gene: TRBJ2-5
CDR3 DNA: TGCGCCAGCAGCTTGGTTCTAGCGGGCAACCAAGAGACCCAGTACTTC
CDR3 protein: CASSLVLAGNQETQYF